A single sample gave rise to the 15 T cell receptor beta chains below, sequenced in a study of blood T cell repertoires in COVID-19. Measured with immunoSEQ multiplex PCR; TCRdb has only the in-frame clones, and not every one. Among about 260,000 clones listed, about four fifths were seen once. Sequenced material: peripheral blood. The origin of the receptors is a woman aged 50 to 60 who had recovered from COVID-19.

The V and J genes are TRBV5-1 and TRBJ1-1, with 8 bases that match TRBD1. This CDR3 has 15 residues. J gave up 5 bases and V 0 bases, and 6 bases lay outside the gene matches. Germline V gene lookup returns CDR1 SGHRS and CDR2 YFSETQ. CDR3 nucleotide sequence: TGCGCCAGCAGCTTGGGTGTGCAGGGGGCTACTGAAGCTTTCTTT. Its protein product is CASSLGVQGATEAFF.

This chain connects TRBV28 to TRBJ2-5, with 7 bases matching TRBD2. The CDR3 contains 14 residues. J was trimmed by 2 bases and V by 6 bases; bases with no gene match: 6. Germline CDR1 MDHEN, CDR2 SYDVKM. The CDR3 here is CASRSGTDQETQYF. In DNA, the CDR3 is TGTGCCAGCAGGAGCGGGACGGATCAAGAGACCCAGTACTTC.

The V and J genes are TRBV9 and TRBJ2-4, with 10 bases lining up with TRBD2. After removal of 4 bases from V and 6 bases from J, the junction contained 13 bases not matched to a gene. The CDR3 runs to 17 residues. Germline values: CDR1 SGDLS, CDR2 YYNGEE. The CDR3 here is CASSPTRTSGGGNIQYF. The CDR3 DNA reads TGTGCCAGCAGCCCAACCCGGACTAGCGGCGGGGGAAACATTCAGTACTTC. The whole variable domain, filled in from reference TRBV9 and TRBJ2-4, reads DSGVTQTPKHLITATGQRVTLRCSPRSGDLSVYWYQQSLDQGLQFLIQYYNGEERAKGNILERFSAQQFPDLHSELNLSSLELGDSALYFCASSPTRTSGGGNIQYFGAGTRLSVL.

This clone was recorded once. For the CDR3, the DNA is TGTGCCAGTAGTACTGACAGGGAAGGCAATCAGCCCCAGCATTTT. Protein product: CASSTDREGNQPQHF. The chain joins TRBV19 to TRBJ1-5; 7 bases match TRBD1. The CDR3 covers 15 residues. The germline CDR1 and CDR2 sequences are LNHDA and SQIVND (reference sequence). V trimming: 4 bases; J trimming: 2 bases; junction bases outside the gene matches: 5.

The chain combines TRBV11-2 with TRBJ2-7; D remains unclear. This CDR3 contains 12 residues. With 1 base removed from V and 2 bases from J, the gap between germline ends came to 3 bases. Germline V gene data show CDR1 as SGHAT and CDR2 as FQNNGV. The DNA for the CDR3 is TGTGCCAGCAGCTTAGGAGCCTACGAGCAGTACTTC. Translation gives CASSLGAYEQYF.

The J gene is TRBJ1-2, the V gene TRBV6-4, with 9 bases aligning to TRBD1. V trimming: 7 bases; J trimming: 1 base; junction bases outside the gene matches: 4. CDR3 length equals 14 residues. Germline lookup yields CDR1 MRHNA and CDR2 SNTAGT. The CDR3 is CASIRDRDNYGYTF. The DNA for the CDR3 is TGTGCCAGCATCCGGGACAGGGATAACTATGGCTACACCTTC.

V gene TRBV4-3 combines with J gene TRBJ1-5; D might be TRBD1 (5 bases). The CDR3 has 14 residues. CDR1 LGHNA and CDR2 YSLEER come from the germline V gene. With 4 bases removed from V and 3 bases from J, the gap between germline ends came to 10 bases. The CDR3 protein is CASSPGATNQPQHF. In DNA form, the CDR3 reads TGCGCCAGCAGCCCTGGGGCTACCAATCAGCCCCAGCATTTT.

J is TRBJ2-7 and V is TRBV4-1; 7 nucleotides line up with TRBD1. Germline V gene lookup returns CDR1 MGHRA and CDR2 YSYEKL. This CDR3 spans 14 amino acids. V lost 4 bases to trimming and J lost 3 bases; unmatched junction nucleotides: 6. The CDR3, as DNA: TGCGCCAGCAGCCCTCCGGGACAGCACTACGAGCAGTACTTC. Protein: CASSPPGQHYEQYF.

The rearrangement uses TRBV18 and TRBJ1-5; a possible D gene is TRBD1 (5 bases). CDR3 length equals 13 residues. Germline CDR1 reads KGHSH; CDR2 reads LQKENI. Trimming cost V 8 bases and J 4 bases, with 12 bases left between them. The CDR3: CASGVAGNQPQHF. CDR3 coding DNA: TGTGCCAGCGGGGTGGCAGGGAATCAGCCCCAGCATTTT.

CDR3 region: CATSRGRGQGAREQFF. The DNA for the CDR3 is TGTGCCACCAGCAGAGGGAGAGGGCAGGGGGCTCGGGAGCAGTTCTTC. The rearrangement links TRBV15 to TRBJ2-1; 8 positions match TRBD1. V lost 1 base to trimming and J lost 10 bases; unmatched junction nucleotides: 12. Germline V gives CDR1 LNHNV, CDR2 YYDKDF (reference sequence). This CDR3 comprises 16 residues.

The chain links TRBV7-9 to TRBJ2-1, with 7 bases lining up with TRBD2. The junction had 6 bases not matched to a gene; V was cut back by 7 bases and J by 6 bases. CDR1 SEHNR and CDR2 FQNEAQ come from the germline V gene (reference sequence). The CDR3 is made up of 13 amino acids. CDR3 nucleotide sequence: TGTGCCAGCAAAGTCACGGGGGGCAATGAGCAGTTCTTC. This encodes CASKVTGGNEQFF.

The DNA for the CDR3 is TGTGCCAGCAGTGATCCGGGACAGGGAATCCACGAGCAGTACTTC. Protein product: CASSDPGQGIHEQYF. The chain couples TRBV2 to TRBJ2-7; 9 nucleotides align to TRBD1. Germline values: CDR1 SNHLY, CDR2 FYNNEI. The trim removed 3 bases at V and 5 bases at J, leaving 8 bases unmatched. The CDR3 length is 15 residues.

The CDR3 reads CASSRGPSEPQHF. The CDR3 coding sequence is TGTGCCAGCTCAAGGGGCCCGAGTGAGCCCCAGCATTTT. V and J are TRBV28 and TRBJ1-5, with TRBD1 as a possible D gene (5 bases). The CDR3 contains 13 residues. V shed 8 bases and J shed 8 bases, with 16 bases lying between them. Germline CDR1 MDHEN, CDR2 SYDVKM.

V usage is TRBV7-8 and J usage is TRBJ2-7, with D possibly being TRBD2 (5 bases). The CDR3 is made up of 16 amino acids. The V gene lost 1 base and the J gene lost 1 base, with 14 bases spanning the gap. Germline V CDR1 and CDR2: SGHVS, FQNEAQ. Here the CDR3 DNA reads TGTGCCAGCAGCTTAGACCGTTGGAGGAATTCCTACGAGCAGTACTTC. Its translation is CASSLDRWRNSYEQYF.

The gene calls are TRBV7-9 and TRBJ2-2; D may be TRBD2 (5 bases). Germline V gene lookup returns CDR1 SEHNR and CDR2 FQNEAQ (reference sequence). This CDR3 comprises 16 residues. Trimming stripped 1 base from V and 5 bases from J, with 14 bases between. In nucleotides, the CDR3 is TGTGCCAGCAGCTTAGGGGGAGCCATAATTACCGGGGAGCTGTTTTTT. This sequence encodes CASSLGGAIITGELFF.